The clone carrying this T cell receptor beta chain occurred many times. Its matching antigen is unknown. The TCR beta library used iRepertoire HTBI primers with Arm-PCR amplification of CDR3. In the original analysis: From all samples, identification returned over 11 TRBJ and 60 to 80 TRBV segments. TCRdb itself ran the multiplex PCR reads through MiXCR, one entry per CDR3 protein. The V and J calls come from TCRdb's annotation, not from the publication. The table lists 300,000 to 500,000 distinct CDR3 sequences, roughly 20% of them singletons. The sample is drawn from a study of regulatory T cells in long-lasting Graves disease. General observations from the study: Preferential use of TRBV28, TRBJ1-2 and TRBJ2-5 was seen in persistent disease. Not thyroid tissue but only peripheral blood was studied.

Trimming shortened V by 3 bases and J by 5 bases, and 19 bases separated the two germline ends. There are 16 residues in the CDR3. The germline gives CDR1 LNHNV, CDR2 YYDKDF (reference sequence). The time point here: persistent/refractory GD, antithyroid drugs over 5 years with positive TRAb. Construction of the TCR library relied on RNA isolated from PBMCs. Graves' disease diagnosis was established per American Thyroid Association guidelines. The source is a female donor with Graves disease. The sample here was peripheral blood mononuclear cells (PBMCs), taken when the disease was refractory, from a patient treated with antithyroid drugs. The chain combines TRBV15 with TRBJ2-5; D possibly matches TRBD1 or TRBD2 (5 bases each). The chain's CDR3 is CATSSLWDPARETQYF. The CDR3 nucleotides are TGTGCCACCAGCAGTTTGTGGGACCCAGCAAGGGAGACCCAGTACTTC.